This TCR beta chain was sequenced during a study of PD-L1 blockade in urothelial cancer. Study-wide background: The researchers analyzed blood 3 weeks (second dose) and 6 weeks after treatment start.

All patients handed over anywhere from 1 to 8 samples, pretreatment and on-treatment. This CDR3 has 19 amino acids. The ends were cut back, 5 bases at V and 9 bases at J, with 32 bases in the middle. CDR1 is SGHAT, CDR2 FQNNGV, per germline. Clones were sequenced by immunoSEQ multiplex PCR, and TCRdb holds only the in-frame ones, with some missing. The sample has about 30,000 clones; around 87% are singletons. The sequence was collected from a middle-aged man with urothelial cancer. The sequencing here drew on PBMCs, taken around atezolizumab (anti-PD-L1) treatment. J is TRBJ2-1 and V is TRBV11-2, with D perhaps being TRBD1 or TRBD2 (10 bases each). The CDR3 here is CASSLRDRGLSAGGGEQFF. The CDR3 DNA is TGTGCCAGCAGCCTCCGGGACAGGGGATTATCAGCGGGGGGGGGTGAGCAGTTCTTC.